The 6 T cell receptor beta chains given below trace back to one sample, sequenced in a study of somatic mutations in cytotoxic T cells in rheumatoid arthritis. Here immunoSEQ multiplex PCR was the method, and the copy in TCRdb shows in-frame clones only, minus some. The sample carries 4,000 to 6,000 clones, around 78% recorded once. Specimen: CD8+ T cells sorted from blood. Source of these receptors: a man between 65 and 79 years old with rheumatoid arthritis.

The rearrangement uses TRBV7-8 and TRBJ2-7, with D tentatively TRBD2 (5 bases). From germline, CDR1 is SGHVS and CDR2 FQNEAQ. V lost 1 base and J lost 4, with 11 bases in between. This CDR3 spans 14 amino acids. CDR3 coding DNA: TGTGCCAGCAGCTTAGGATCTGGAGGATACGAGCAGTACTTC. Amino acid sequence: CASSLGSGGYEQYF.

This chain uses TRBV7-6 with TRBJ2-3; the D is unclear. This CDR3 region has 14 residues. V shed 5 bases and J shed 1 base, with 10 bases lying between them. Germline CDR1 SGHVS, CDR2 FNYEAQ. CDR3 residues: CASSISEGTDTQYF. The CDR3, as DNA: TGTGCCAGCAGCATATCCGAGGGCACAGATACGCAGTATTTT.

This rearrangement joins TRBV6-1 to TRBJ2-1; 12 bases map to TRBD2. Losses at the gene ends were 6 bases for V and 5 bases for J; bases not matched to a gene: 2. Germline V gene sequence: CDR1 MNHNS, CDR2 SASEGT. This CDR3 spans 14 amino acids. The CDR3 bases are TGTGCCAGCAGATGGACTAGCGGGAACAATGAGCAGTTCTTC. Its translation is CASRWTSGNNEQFF.

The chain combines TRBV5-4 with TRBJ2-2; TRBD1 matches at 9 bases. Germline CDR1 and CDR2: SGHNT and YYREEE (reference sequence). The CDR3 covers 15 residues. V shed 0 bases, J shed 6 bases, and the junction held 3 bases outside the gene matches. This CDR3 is CASSLGWTGAGELFF. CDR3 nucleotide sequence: TGTGCCAGCAGCTTGGGATGGACAGGGGCCGGGGAGCTGTTTTTT.

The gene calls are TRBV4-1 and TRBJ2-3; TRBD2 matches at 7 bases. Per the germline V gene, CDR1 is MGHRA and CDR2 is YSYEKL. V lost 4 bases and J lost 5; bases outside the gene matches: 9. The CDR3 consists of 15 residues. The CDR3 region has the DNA TGCGCCAGCAGCCGGGGGGGAATTGGGGGAGATACGCAGTATTTT. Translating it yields CASSRGGIGGDTQYF.

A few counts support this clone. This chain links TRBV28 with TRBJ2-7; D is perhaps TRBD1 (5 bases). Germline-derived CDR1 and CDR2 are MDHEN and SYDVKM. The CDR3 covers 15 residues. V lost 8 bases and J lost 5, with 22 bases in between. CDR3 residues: CASGSLADWGHEQYF. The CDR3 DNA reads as TGTGCCAGCGGCTCGTTGGCGGATTGGGGCCACGAGCAGTACTTC. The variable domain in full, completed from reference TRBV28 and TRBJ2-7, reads DVKVTQSSRYLVKRTGEKVFLECVQDMDHENMFWYRQDPGLGLRLIYFSYDVKMKEKGDIPEGYSVSREKKERFSLILESASTNQTSMYLCASGSLADWGHEQYFGPGTRLTVT.